These 21 T cell receptor beta chains were all obtained from the same sample, sequenced in a study of identical twins. Each CDR3 protein gets one entry after TCRdb re-called the 5' RACE reads with MiXCR. This sample has about 900,000 distinct CDR3 sequences, with 10% to 15% found just once. These same records also appear under a second study, on yellow fever vaccine responses in identical twins.

The material sequenced was PBMCs. These receptors were collected from a woman under 30 in good health.

J is TRBJ2-1 and V is TRBV20-1; D might be TRBD2 (6 bases). CDR1 and CDR2 from the germline V gene are DFQATT and SNEGSKA (reference sequence). Trimming pared 1 base from V and 3 bases from J, leaving 13 bases between. The CDR3 is 15 amino acids. The CDR3 nucleotides read TGCAGTGCTAGAGTCATGACTAGAATCTACAATGAGCAGTTCTTC. This sequence encodes CSARVMTRIYNEQFF.

This clonotype was observed at least ten times. V gene TRBV12-3 or TRBV12-4 combines with J gene TRBJ1-2; unclear D gene. V was cut by 3 bases and J by 2 bases, with 19 bases left in between. The CDR3 covers 17 residues. In DNA, the CDR3 is TGTGCCAGCAGTTTTTTTGTGGCGGGCCCCACAAACTATGGCTACACCTTC. Its translation is CASSFFVAGPTNYGYTF.

The genes are TRBV3-1 and TRBJ1-5; D gene ambiguous. From germline, CDR1 is LGHDT and CDR2 YNNKEL (reference sequence). The length of the CDR3 is 15 residues. The ends were cut back, 0 bases at V and 0 bases at J, with 6 bases in the middle. CDR3 DNA sequence: TGTGCCAGCAGCCAAGATGTGTATAGCAATCAGCCCCAGCATTTT. Translated: CASSQDVYSNQPQHF. Variable domain in full (rest from reference TRBV3-1 and TRBJ1-5): DTAVSQTPKYLVTQMGNDKSIKCEQNLGHDTMYWYKQDSKKFLKIMFSYNNKELIINETVPNRFSPKSPDKAHLNLHINSLELGDSAVYFCASSQDVYSNQPQHFGDGTRLSIL.

V gene TRBV10-3 combines with J gene TRBJ2-3, with D tentatively TRBD2 (7 bases). This CDR3 has 19 residues. V was cut by 2 bases and J by 4 bases, with 25 bases left in between. CDR1 and CDR2 from the germline V gene are ENHRY and SYGVKD. The CDR3 here is CAISEPTFDTGGRPDTQYF. The CDR3, as DNA: TGTGCCATCAGTGAGCCCACCTTTGACACGGGGGGCAGACCAGATACGCAGTATTTT.

The chain joins TRBV5-1 to TRBJ2-5; 12 nucleotides align to TRBD2. The CDR3 contains 17 residues. Germline V gene lookup returns CDR1 SGHRS and CDR2 YFSETQ. V was clipped by 4 bases and J by 5 bases; unmatched bases: 12. CDR3 bases: TGCGCCAGCAGCGCCCCGACTAGCGGGGGTCCCGGGGAGACCCAGTACTTC. Protein: CASSAPTSGGPGETQYF.

In this sample, this clonotype turned up a few times. The chain couples TRBV12-3 or TRBV12-4 to TRBJ1-2, with a weak D call TRBD1 (5 bases). V was trimmed by 6 bases and J by 2 bases, leaving 19 bases between them. This CDR3 has 16 amino acids. The CDR3, as DNA: TGTGCCAGCAGCAAATCGTCAGGGAGAGGGAACTATGGCTACACCTTC. Encoded protein: CASSKSSGRGNYGYTF.

This chain joins TRBV12-3 or TRBV12-4 and TRBJ2-2; D not certain. This CDR3 is 15 amino acids long. V shed 3 bases and J shed 4 bases, with 12 bases lying between them. CDR3 in amino acids: CASSFDDRATGELFF. CDR3 nucleotides: TGTGCCAGCAGTTTCGATGACCGAGCCACCGGGGAGCTGTTTTTT.

This clonotype came up many times. The rearrangement uses TRBV2 and TRBJ2-1; 8 nucleotides agree with TRBD1. V trimming: 6 bases; J trimming: 7 bases; junction bases outside the gene matches: 8. The length of the CDR3 is 14 residues. Germline CDR1 and CDR2: SNHLY and FYNNEI. The CDR3 region has the DNA TGTGCCAGCAGAGACAGGGGCGGGTTGAATGAGCAGTTCTTC. Encoded protein: CASRDRGGLNEQFF.

This clonotype was counted between two and nine times. The J gene is TRBJ2-7, the V gene TRBV20-1; D uncertain. V shed 3 bases and J shed 8 bases, with 20 bases lying between them. This CDR3 contains 14 residues. Per germline, CDR1 DFQATT and CDR2 SNEGSKA (reference sequence). As DNA, the CDR3 is TGCAGTGCTAGCCCGTTTACGGCACCTCCTAAGCAGTACTTC. This gives the protein CSASPFTAPPKQYF.

V usage is TRBV11-2 and J usage is TRBJ2-3; 10 positions agree with TRBD1. CDR1 and CDR2 (germline): SGHAT, FQNNGV. The CDR3 consists of 16 residues. V was clipped by 1 base and J by 3 bases; unmatched bases: 4. CDR3 protein: CASSLVTGGETDTQYF. CDR3 sequence (DNA): TGTGCCAGCAGCTTAGTGACAGGGGGCGAAACAGATACGCAGTATTTT.

This sequence joins TRBV20-1 and TRBJ2-3; D may match TRBD1 or TRBD2 (5 bases each). The V end lost 7 bases, the J end lost 1 base, and 12 bases lay between the germline ends. The germline V gene has CDR1 DFQATT and CDR2 SNEGSKA (reference sequence). The CDR3 runs to 13 residues. CDR3 in amino acids: CSVEGLGTDTQYF. The CDR3 DNA reads TGCAGTGTTGAGGGGTTGGGCACAGATACGCAGTATTTT.

The chain uses TRBV15 and TRBJ2-1, with TRBD2 matching 7 bases. The CDR3 covers 15 residues. CDR1 is LNHNV and CDR2 is YYDKDF in the germline V gene (reference sequence). The trim removed 7 bases at V and 5 bases at J, leaving 11 bases unmatched. The CDR3 DNA reads as TGTGCCACCATCGCAAGGGAGGGGTTAAACAATGAGCAGTTCTTC. Its translation is CATIAREGLNNEQFF.

V is TRBV20-1 and J is TRBJ2-1; 9 positions match TRBD2. The CDR3 extends over 17 amino acids. Germline V CDR1 and CDR2: DFQATT, SNEGSKA (reference sequence). The junction had 18 bases not matched to a gene; V was cut back by 8 bases and J by 4 bases. CDR3 protein: CSPGRLAGKAPYNEQFF. The CDR3 DNA is TGCAGTCCTGGCAGGCTAGCGGGAAAGGCACCTTACAATGAGCAGTTCTTC.

The CDR3 protein is CASSLGQANTNYGYTF. As DNA, the CDR3 is TGTGCCAGCAGCCTGGGACAGGCCAACACTAACTATGGCTACACCTTC. V usage is TRBV7-2 and J usage is TRBJ1-2; TRBD1 aligns across 8 bases. CDR3 length: 16 amino acids. The germline V gene encodes CDR1 SGHTA and CDR2 FQGNSA. V dropped 5 bases and J dropped 0; count of bases not matched to a gene: 8.

The chain uses TRBV11-3 and TRBJ2-1; perhaps TRBD2 as D (6 bases). Trimming pared 7 bases from V and 0 bases from J, leaving 13 bases between. The CDR3 sequence is 15 residues long. CDR1 SGHNT and CDR2 YENEEA come from the germline V gene. The CDR3 sequence: CASTPAGSSYNEQFF. The CDR3 DNA is TGTGCCAGCACCCCTGCCGGGAGCTCCTACAATGAGCAGTTCTTC.

This chain connects TRBV27 to TRBJ1-4; possible D gene TRBD1, 5 bases. The CDR3 runs 18 residues. The V gene's germline CDR1 is MNHEY and CDR2 SMNVEV (reference sequence). The V end lost 0 bases, the J end lost 3 bases, and 17 bases lay between the germline ends. CDR3 protein: CASSLSIRRDGPNEKLFF. The CDR3 nucleotides read TGTGCCAGCAGTTTATCTATTAGGCGGGACGGACCTAATGAAAAACTGTTTTTT.

J is TRBJ2-5 and V is TRBV18, with D possibly matching TRBD1 (6 bases). The CDR3 loop spans 14 amino acids. The germline V and J ends were trimmed by 0 bases and 4 bases, with 9 bases remaining between them. The germline CDR1 and CDR2 sequences are KGHSH and LQKENI. The CDR3 spells CASSPPGRGETQYF. The CDR3 coding sequence is TGTGCCAGCTCACCACCGGGCAGGGGAGAGACCCAGTACTTC.

In its sample, this clonotype was seen many times. V and J are TRBV12-5 and TRBJ2-1; D not certain. The V gene lost 6 bases and the J gene lost 2 bases, with 14 bases spanning the gap. Looked up from germline, CDR1 is LGHNT and CDR2 is FRNRAP. The CDR3 sequence is 15 residues long. CDR3 bases: TGTGCTAGTGGCCTCCATGTCCCGACCTACAATGAGCAGTTCTTC. Protein product: CASGLHVPTYNEQFF.

This clonotype was seen many times. The chain employs TRBV5-6 and TRBJ2-7; D gene uncertain. The CDR3 extends over 12 amino acids. V gave up 1 base and J gave up 4 bases, with 6 bases separating them. The germline V gene encodes CDR1 SGHDT and CDR2 YYEEEE. The CDR3 DNA is TGTGCCAGCAGCTTGAAAGCGTACGAGCAGTACTTC. Encoded protein: CASSLKAYEQYF.

This clonotype was seen ten or more times. The chain couples TRBV29-1 to TRBJ2-3, with 10 positions matching TRBD2. V gave up 4 bases and J gave up 0 bases; unmatched junction bases: 4. The germline CDR1 and CDR2 sequences are SQVTM and ANQGSEA. The CDR3 totals 15 residues. CDR3 region: CSVGATSGSTDTQYF. The CDR3, as DNA: TGCAGCGTTGGGGCGACTAGCGGGAGCACAGATACGCAGTATTTT.

This clonotype was picked up a small number of times. This chain uses TRBV7-8 with TRBJ1-5; a weak D match, TRBD1 (6 bases). The ends were cut back, 1 base at V and 11 bases at J, with 9 bases in the middle. This CDR3 spans 12 amino acids. Germline CDR1 SGHVS, CDR2 FQNEAQ. DNA of the CDR3: TGTGCCAGCAGCTTAGGGGCAGGGGCCCAGCATTTT. Amino acids: CASSLGAGAQHF.